Listed here are 14 T cell receptor beta chains from one sample, sequenced in a study of cytomegalovirus exposure and HLA in healthy donors (dated by TCRdb to the late 2010s). Preparation of the library involved the immunoSEQ multiplex PCR assay. A mixture of 60 forward primers for TCR Vbeta segments and 13 reverse primers for TCR Jbeta segments was used in the multiplex PCR. Entries here come from immuneACCESS through TCRdb and include only in-frame sequences with V and J called. Some clones fail to appear in such tables; in the studies checked, an unresolved V gene covers under half of the shortfall, and the cause of the remainder is unknown. Recorded for this sample are around 44,000 clones; about nine tenths of them occurred a single time. In total, the top ten clones hold 6.5% to 9.5% of the sample. The sample taken for sequencing was PBMCs. The receptors were sampled from a woman aged 40 to 50 in good health and CMV-seropositive.

The chain employs TRBV27 and TRBJ1-3, with D perhaps matching TRBD1 (5 bases). The CDR3 contains 15 residues. Germline CDR1 MNHEY, CDR2 SMNVEV (reference sequence). The V end lost 2 bases, the J end lost 0 bases, and 8 bases lay between the germline ends. The DNA of the CDR3 is TGTGCCAGCAGTTTACAGGGCGTCTCTGGAAACACCATATATTTT. Encoded protein: CASSLQGVSGNTIYF.

The V call is TRBV28, the J call TRBJ2-7, with 9 bases that match TRBD2. There are 21 residues in the CDR3. Unmatched junction bases numbered 22, after V lost 2 bases and J lost 2 bases. Germline V CDR1 and CDR2: MDHEN, SYDVKM. The CDR3 nucleotides read TGTGCCAGCAGTTTACCCACAAGGGGGGGAGGGAGCGGGAGGCCCCCCTACGAGCAGTACTTC. Translating it yields CASSLPTRGGGSGRPPYEQYF. Together with reference TRBV28 and TRBJ2-7, the CDR3 gives the full variable domain: DVKVTQSSRYLVKRTGEKVFLECVQDMDHENMFWYRQDPGLGLRLIYFSYDVKMKEKGDIPEGYSVSREKKERFSLILESASTNQTSMYLCASSLPTRGGGSGRPPYEQYFGPGTRLTVT.

The chain links TRBV7-9 to TRBJ1-1, with 11 bases that match TRBD1. Trimming removed 4 bases from V and 3 bases from J; junction bases left unmatched: 10. The CDR3 contains 17 residues. The germline V gene encodes CDR1 SEHNR and CDR2 FQNEAQ (reference sequence). The CDR3 is CASSSGQGAKVDTEAFF. DNA of the CDR3: TGTGCCAGCAGCTCTGGACAGGGGGCTAAGGTGGACACTGAAGCTTTCTTT.

The chain couples TRBV5-5 to TRBJ1-2, with D possibly being TRBD1 (5 bases). Germline CDR1 reads SGHKS; CDR2 reads YYEKEE (reference sequence). The CDR3 spans 13 residues. V lost 1 base, J lost 8 bases, and 12 bases lay in between. CDR3 DNA sequence: TGTGCCAGCAGCTTGTTGCCAGGGTTAGGCTACACCTTC. Encoded protein: CASSLLPGLGYTF.

The chain is built from TRBV10-3 and TRBJ2-7; 8 nucleotides line up with TRBD2. In germline, CDR1 is ENHRY, CDR2 SYGVKD. The V gene end was trimmed by 8 bases and the J gene end by 5 bases; junction bases not matched to a gene: 14. This CDR3 spans 15 amino acids. CDR3 nucleotides: TGTGCCATCGCCTCGTTATCAGCGGGAGTGAACGAGCAGTACTTC. It is translated as CAIASLSAGVNEQYF.

This chain links TRBV7-2 with TRBJ2-1; D ambiguous. Germline V gives CDR1 SGHTA, CDR2 FQGNSA. Trimming shortened V by 5 bases and J by 0 bases, and 11 bases separated the two germline ends. The CDR3 runs to 15 residues. The chain's CDR3 is CASSPAPSSYNEQFF. The CDR3 DNA follows: TGTGCCAGCAGCCCAGCGCCTAGCTCCTACAATGAGCAGTTCTTC.

The genes are TRBV11-2 and TRBJ2-5; 10 positions match TRBD1. The germline gives CDR1 SGHAT, CDR2 FQNNGV. The length of the CDR3 is 14 residues. Germline trimming cut 5 bases from V and 4 bases from J; bases unmatched to any gene: 4. The CDR3: CASSPRDRGETQYF. CDR3 DNA: TGTGCCAGCAGCCCCCGGGACAGGGGAGAGACCCAGTACTTC.

The chain combines TRBV28 with TRBJ1-4; D gene ambiguous. This CDR3 spans 15 amino acids. V shed 4 bases and J shed 0 bases, with 9 bases lying between them. Looked up from germline, CDR1 is MDHEN and CDR2 is SYDVKM. For the CDR3, the DNA is TGTGCCAGCAGTTCCGGAGACGCAACTAATGAAAAACTGTTTTTT. Translating it yields CASSSGDATNEKLFF.

V usage is TRBV4-1 and J usage is TRBJ2-2; 9 nucleotides align to TRBD2. Unmatched junction bases numbered 7, after V lost 1 base and J lost 4 bases. Looked up from germline, CDR1 is MGHRA and CDR2 is YSYEKL. The CDR3 consists of 17 residues. The CDR3 region has the DNA TGCGCCAGCAGCCAAGGAGGGCTAGCGGGGTTCACCGGGGAGCTGTTTTTT. Protein: CASSQGGLAGFTGELFF.

The gene calls are TRBV29-1 and TRBJ2-7, with D perhaps matching TRBD1 (5 bases). CDR3 length: 13 residues. Trimming took off 4 bases at V and 3 bases at J, with 13 bases between the two ends. The germline CDR1 and CDR2 sequences are SQVTM and ANQGSEA. The CDR3 here is CSVVGQGDYEQYF. DNA of the CDR3: TGCAGCGTTGTTGGCCAGGGCGACTACGAGCAGTACTTC.

The chain uses TRBV19 and TRBJ2-4; 10 nucleotides agree with TRBD1. V lost 8 bases to trimming and J lost 6 bases; unmatched junction nucleotides: 28. Germline V CDR1 and CDR2: LNHDA, SQIVND (reference sequence). The CDR3 is 21 residues long. The CDR3 spells CASAPDHQWTGGRVQGNIQYF. The CDR3 DNA reads TGTGCCAGTGCCCCCGACCATCAATGGACAGGGGGTAGGGTTCAGGGAAACATTCAGTACTTC. The full variable domain, its missing parts supplied by reference TRBV19 and TRBJ2-4, is DGGITQSPKYLFRKEGQNVTLSCEQNLNHDAMYWYRQDPGQGLRLIYYSQIVNDFQKGDIAEGYSVSREKKESFPLTVTSAQKNPTAFYLCASAPDHQWTGGRVQGNIQYFGAGTRLSVL.

CDR3 sequence: CASSYSMGGTYEQYF. DNA for the CDR3: TGTGCCAGCAGTTACTCGATGGGGGGAACCTACGAGCAGTACTTC. This sequence joins TRBV6-5 and TRBJ2-7; a possible D gene is TRBD2 (6 bases). The V and J ends lost 0 bases and 2 bases respectively, with 11 bases between them. Germline CDR1 is MNHEY and CDR2 is SVGAGI. The CDR3 sequence is 15 residues long.

The chain couples TRBV19 to TRBJ1-6, with TRBD1 identical over 9 bases. This CDR3 has 15 residues. CDR1 LNHDA and CDR2 SQIVND come from the germline V gene (reference sequence). Unmatched junction bases numbered 10, after V lost 3 bases and J lost 13 bases. This CDR3 is CASSIGGQGPFPLHF. The CDR3 nucleotides read TGTGCCAGTAGTATCGGGGGACAGGGACCCTTCCCCCTCCACTTT.

The chain combines TRBV19 with TRBJ2-3; D perhaps matches TRBD2 (5 bases). Deletions cut 5 bases from V and 8 bases from J, with 14 bases between. The CDR3 length is 13 residues. CDR1 LNHDA and CDR2 SQIVND come from the germline V gene (reference sequence). CDR3 DNA sequence: TGTGCCAGTAGTCGCAGCGGCGAGGGTACGCAGTATTTT. Protein: CASSRSGEGTQYF.